This T cell receptor (beta chain) is drawn from a study of glioma-infiltrating T cells after dendritic cell vaccination. There are 15 residues in the CDR3. Trimming removed 8 bases from V and 10 bases from J; junction bases left unmatched: 14. Per germline, CDR1 MNHEY and CDR2 SVGAGI. Input was 2 to 2.5 ug genomic DNA, or all available if less. The repertoire was sequenced with immunoSEQ multiplex PCR; TCRdb's copy has only in-frame clones and lacks some. This table has about 50,000 clones, about 91% appearing once. Specified time point: after dendritic cell vaccination, including at tumor progression/relapse. Blood PBMC samples: pre-vaccination, two weeks post third vaccination, and at tumor progression.

The material was blood, obtained after dendritic cell vaccination. This chain joins TRBV6-5 and TRBJ1-6; TRBD1 matches at 7 bases. This TCR was recovered from a human donor with glioblastoma. The CDR3 loop is CASHLKRDSSSPLHF. CDR3 in DNA: TGTGCCAGCCATCTTAAAAGGGACAGCTCCTCACCCCTCCACTTT.